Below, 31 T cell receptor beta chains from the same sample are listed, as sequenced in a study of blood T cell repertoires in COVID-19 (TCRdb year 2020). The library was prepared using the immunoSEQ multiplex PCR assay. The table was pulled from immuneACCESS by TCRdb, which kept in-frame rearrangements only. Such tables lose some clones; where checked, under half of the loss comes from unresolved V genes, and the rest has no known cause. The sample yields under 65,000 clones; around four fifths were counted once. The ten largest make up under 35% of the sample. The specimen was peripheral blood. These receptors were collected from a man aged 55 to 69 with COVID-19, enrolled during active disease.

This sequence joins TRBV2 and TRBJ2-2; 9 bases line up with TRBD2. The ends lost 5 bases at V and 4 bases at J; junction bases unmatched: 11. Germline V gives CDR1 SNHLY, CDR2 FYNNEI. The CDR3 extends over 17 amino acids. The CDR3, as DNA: TGTGCCAGCAGTCATAAAGGGCTAGCGGGAAGCACCGGGGAGCTGTTTTTT. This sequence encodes CASSHKGLAGSTGELFF.

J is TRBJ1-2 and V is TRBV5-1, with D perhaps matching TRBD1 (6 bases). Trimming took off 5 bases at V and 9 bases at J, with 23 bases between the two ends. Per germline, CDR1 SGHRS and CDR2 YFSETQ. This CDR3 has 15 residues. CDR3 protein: CASRSAGEGLRSYTF. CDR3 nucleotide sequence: TGCGCCAGCAGGAGCGCAGGGGAGGGGTTGAGGAGCTACACCTTC.

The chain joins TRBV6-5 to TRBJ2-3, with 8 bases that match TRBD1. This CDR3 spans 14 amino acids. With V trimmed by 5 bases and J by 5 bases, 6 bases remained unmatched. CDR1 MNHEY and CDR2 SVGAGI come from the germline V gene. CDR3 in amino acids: CASSNRDRGDTQYF. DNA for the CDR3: TGTGCCAGCAGTAATCGAGACAGGGGAGATACGCAGTATTTT.

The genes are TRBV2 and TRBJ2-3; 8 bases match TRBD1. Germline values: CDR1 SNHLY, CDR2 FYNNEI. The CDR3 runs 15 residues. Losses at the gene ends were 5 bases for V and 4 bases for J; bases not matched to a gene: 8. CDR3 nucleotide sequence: TGTGCCAGCAGTAATGAGGACAGGGTGGCAGATACGCAGTATTTT. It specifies CASSNEDRVADTQYF.

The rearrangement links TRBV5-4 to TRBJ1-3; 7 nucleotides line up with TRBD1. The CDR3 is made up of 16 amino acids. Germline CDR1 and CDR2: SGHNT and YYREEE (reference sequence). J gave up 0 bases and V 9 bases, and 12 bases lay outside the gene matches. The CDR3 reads CATSGTAKDSGNTIYF. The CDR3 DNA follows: TGTGCCACCTCCGGGACAGCGAAAGACTCTGGAAACACCATATATTTT. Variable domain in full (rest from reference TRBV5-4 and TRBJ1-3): ETGVTQSPTHLIKTRGQQVTLRCSSQSGHNTVSWYQQALGQGPQFIFQYYREEENGRGNFPPRFSGLQFPNYSSELNVNALELDDSALYLCATSGTAKDSGNTIYFGEGSWLTVV.

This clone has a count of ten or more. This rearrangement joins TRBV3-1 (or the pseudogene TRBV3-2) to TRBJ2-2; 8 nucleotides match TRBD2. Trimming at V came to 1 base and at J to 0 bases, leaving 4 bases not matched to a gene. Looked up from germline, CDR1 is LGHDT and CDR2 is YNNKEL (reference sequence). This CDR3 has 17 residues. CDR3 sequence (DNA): TGTGCCAGCAGCCAAGTCCCAGCGGGGGCGAACACCGGGGAGCTGTTTTTT. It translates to CASSQVPAGANTGELFF.

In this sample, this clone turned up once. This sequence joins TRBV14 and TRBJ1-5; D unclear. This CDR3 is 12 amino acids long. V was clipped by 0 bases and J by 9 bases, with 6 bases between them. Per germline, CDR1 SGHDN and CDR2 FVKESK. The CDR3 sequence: CASSQDEGPQHF. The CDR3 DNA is TGTGCCAGCAGCCAAGACGAGGGGCCCCAGCATTTT.

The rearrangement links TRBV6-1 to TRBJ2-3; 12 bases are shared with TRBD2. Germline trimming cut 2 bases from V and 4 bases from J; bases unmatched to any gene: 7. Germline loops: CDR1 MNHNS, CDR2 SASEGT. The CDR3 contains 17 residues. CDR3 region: CASSEMMGTSGPDTQYF. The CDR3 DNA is TGTGCCAGCAGTGAAATGATGGGGACTAGCGGGCCAGATACGCAGTATTTT.

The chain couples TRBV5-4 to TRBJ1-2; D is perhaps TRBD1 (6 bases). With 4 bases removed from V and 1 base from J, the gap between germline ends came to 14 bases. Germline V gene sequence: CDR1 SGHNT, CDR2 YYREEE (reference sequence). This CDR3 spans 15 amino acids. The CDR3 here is CASSRDRSDNYGYTF. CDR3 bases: TGTGCCAGCAGCCGTGACAGGTCAGATAACTATGGCTACACCTTC.

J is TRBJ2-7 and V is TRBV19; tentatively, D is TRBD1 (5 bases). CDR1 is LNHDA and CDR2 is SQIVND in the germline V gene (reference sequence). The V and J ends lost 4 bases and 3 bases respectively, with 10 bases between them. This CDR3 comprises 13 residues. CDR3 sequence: CASSNGGHYEQYF. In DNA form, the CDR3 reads TGTGCCAGTAGTAACGGCGGACACTACGAGCAGTACTTC.

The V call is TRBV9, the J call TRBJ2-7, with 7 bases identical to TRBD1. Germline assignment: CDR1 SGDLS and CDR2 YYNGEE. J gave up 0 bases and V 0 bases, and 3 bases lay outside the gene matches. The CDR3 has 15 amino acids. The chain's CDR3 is CASSVGTGNSYEQYF. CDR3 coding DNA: TGTGCCAGCAGCGTAGGGACAGGAAACTCCTACGAGCAGTACTTC.

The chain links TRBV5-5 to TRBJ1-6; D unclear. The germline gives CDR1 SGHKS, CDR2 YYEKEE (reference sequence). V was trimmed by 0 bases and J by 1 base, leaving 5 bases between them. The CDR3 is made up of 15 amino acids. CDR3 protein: CASSLGQSYNSPLHF. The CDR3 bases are TGTGCCAGCAGCTTGGGGCAGTCCTATAATTCACCCCTCCACTTT.

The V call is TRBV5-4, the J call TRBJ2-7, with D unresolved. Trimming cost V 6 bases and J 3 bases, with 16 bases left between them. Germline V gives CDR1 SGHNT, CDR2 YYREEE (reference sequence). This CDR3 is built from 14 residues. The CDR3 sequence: CASTRRGSFYEQYF. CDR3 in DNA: TGTGCCAGCACCCGGAGAGGCAGCTTCTACGAGCAGTACTTC. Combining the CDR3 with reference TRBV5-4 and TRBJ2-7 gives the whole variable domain ETGVTQSPTHLIKTRGQQVTLRCSSQSGHNTVSWYQQALGQGPQFIFQYYREEENGRGNFPPRFSGLQFPNYSSELNVNALELDDSALYLCASTRRGSFYEQYFGPGTRLTVT.

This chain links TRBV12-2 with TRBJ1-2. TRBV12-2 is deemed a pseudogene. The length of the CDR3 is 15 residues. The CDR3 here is CASRLACYVNYGYTF. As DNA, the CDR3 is TGTGCAAGTCGCTTAGCCTGCTACGTTAACTATGGCTACACCTTC.

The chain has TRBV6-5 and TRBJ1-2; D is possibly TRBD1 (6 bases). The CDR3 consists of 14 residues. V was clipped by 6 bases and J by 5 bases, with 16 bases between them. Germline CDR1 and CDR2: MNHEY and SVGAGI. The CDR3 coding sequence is TGTGCCAGCAGCCTCGGACAGCCTACATATGGCTACACCTTC. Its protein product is CASSLGQPTYGYTF.

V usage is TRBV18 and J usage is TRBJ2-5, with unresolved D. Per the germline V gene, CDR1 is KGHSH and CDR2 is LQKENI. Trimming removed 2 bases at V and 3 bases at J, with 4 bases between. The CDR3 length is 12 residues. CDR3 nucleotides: TGTGCCAGCTCACCAGCGGAAGAGACCCAGTACTTC. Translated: CASSPAEETQYF.

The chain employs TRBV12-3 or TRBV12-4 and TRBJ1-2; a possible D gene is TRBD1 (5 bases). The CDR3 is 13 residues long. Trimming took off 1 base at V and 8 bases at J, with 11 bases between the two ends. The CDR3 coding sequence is TGTGCCAGCAGTTTAGGGGGGGGTCCCGGCTACACCTTC. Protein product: CASSLGGGPGYTF.

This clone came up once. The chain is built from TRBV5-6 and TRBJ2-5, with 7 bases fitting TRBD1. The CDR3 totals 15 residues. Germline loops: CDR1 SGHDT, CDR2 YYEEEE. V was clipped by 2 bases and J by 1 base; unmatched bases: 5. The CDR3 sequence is CASSFGTAPQETQYF. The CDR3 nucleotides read TGTGCCAGCAGCTTTGGGACAGCGCCCCAAGAGACCCAGTACTTC.

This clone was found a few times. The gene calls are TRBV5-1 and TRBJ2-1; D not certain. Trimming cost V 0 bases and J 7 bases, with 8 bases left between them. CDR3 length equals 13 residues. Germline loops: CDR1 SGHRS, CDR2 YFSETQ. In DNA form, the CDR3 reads TGCGCCAGCAGCTTGGTTTCCGGGAATGAGCAGTTCTTC. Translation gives CASSLVSGNEQFF.

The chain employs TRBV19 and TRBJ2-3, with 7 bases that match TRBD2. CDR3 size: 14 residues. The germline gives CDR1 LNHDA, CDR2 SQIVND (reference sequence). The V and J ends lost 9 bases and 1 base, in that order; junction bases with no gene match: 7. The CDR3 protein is CASRTSLGTDTQYF. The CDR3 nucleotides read TGTGCCAGCCGGACTAGTTTGGGCACAGATACGCAGTATTTT.

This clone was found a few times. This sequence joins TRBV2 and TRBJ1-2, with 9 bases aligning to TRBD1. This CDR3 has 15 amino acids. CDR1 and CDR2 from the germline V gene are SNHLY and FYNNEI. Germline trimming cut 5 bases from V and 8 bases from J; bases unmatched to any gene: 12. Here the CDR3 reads CASSTPGQGEWGYTF. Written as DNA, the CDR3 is TGTGCCAGCAGTACACCGGGACAGGGCGAGTGGGGCTACACCTTC.

The DNA for the CDR3 is TGTGCCAGCAGTGACTTGGGGCACGCTTTGAACACTGAAGCTTTCTTT. This codes for CASSDLGHALNTEAFF. This chain links TRBV6-1 with TRBJ1-1, with D possibly being TRBD1 (5 bases). V was shortened by 3 bases and J by 0 bases, with 14 bases between the two germline ends. CDR1 is MNHNS, CDR2 SASEGT, per germline. This CDR3 has 16 residues.

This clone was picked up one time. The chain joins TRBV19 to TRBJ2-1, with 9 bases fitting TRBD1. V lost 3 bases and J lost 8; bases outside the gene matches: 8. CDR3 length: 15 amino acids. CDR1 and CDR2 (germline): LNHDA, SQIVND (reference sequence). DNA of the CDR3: TGTGCCAGTAGTATGAGGGACAGGGTTGGCGATGAGCAGTTCTTC. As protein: CASSMRDRVGDEQFF.

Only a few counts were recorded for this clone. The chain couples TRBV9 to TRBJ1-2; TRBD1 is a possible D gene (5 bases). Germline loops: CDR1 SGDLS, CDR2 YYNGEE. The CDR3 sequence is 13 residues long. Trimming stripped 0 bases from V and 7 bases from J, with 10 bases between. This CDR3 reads CASSVGAGLGYTF. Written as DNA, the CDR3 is TGTGCCAGCAGCGTAGGAGCAGGGCTTGGCTACACCTTC.

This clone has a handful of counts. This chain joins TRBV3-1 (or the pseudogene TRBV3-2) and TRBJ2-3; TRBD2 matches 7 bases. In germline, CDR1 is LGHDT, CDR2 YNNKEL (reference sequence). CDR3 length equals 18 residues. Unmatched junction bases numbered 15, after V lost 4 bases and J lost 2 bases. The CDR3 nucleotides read TGTGCCAGCAGCCTCGGAGCGGTTGCGGGAGCGAACACAGATACGCAGTATTTT. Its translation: CASSLGAVAGANTDTQYF.

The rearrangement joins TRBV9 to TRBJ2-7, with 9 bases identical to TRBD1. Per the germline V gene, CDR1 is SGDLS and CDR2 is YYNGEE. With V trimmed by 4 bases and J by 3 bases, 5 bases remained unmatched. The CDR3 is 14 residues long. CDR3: CASSPRDRVYEQYF. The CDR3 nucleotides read TGTGCCAGCAGCCCCCGGGACAGGGTCTACGAGCAGTACTTC.

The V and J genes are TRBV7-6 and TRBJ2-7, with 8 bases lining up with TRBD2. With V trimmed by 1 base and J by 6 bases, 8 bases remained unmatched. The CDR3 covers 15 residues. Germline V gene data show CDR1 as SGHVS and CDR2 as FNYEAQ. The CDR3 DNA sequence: TGTGCCAGCAGCTTAGACATCGGGGGGGCCCTCGAGCAGTACTTC. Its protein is CASSLDIGGALEQYF.

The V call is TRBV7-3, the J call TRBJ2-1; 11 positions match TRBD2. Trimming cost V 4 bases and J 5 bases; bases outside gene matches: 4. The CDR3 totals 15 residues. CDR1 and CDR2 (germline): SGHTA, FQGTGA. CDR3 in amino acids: CASSYRLAGHNEQFF. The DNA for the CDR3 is TGTGCCAGCAGCTACCGACTAGCGGGGCACAATGAGCAGTTCTTC.

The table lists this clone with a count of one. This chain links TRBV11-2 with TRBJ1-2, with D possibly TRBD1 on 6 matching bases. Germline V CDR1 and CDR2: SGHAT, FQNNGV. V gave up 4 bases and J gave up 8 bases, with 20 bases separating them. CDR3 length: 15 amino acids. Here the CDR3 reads CASSSLRTAGEGYTF. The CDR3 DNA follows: TGTGCCAGCAGCTCGCTACGGACAGCCGGGGAAGGCTACACCTTC.

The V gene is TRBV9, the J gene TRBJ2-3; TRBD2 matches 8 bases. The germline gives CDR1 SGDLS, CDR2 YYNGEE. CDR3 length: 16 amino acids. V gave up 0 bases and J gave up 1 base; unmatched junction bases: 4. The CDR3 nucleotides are TGTGCCAGCAGCGTAGCCACAGCGGGAGGCACAGATACGCAGTATTTT. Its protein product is CASSVATAGGTDTQYF.

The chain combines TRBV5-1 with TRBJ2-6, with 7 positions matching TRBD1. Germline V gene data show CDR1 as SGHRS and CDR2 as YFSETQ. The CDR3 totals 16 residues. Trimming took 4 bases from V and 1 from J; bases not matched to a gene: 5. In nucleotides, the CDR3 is TGCGCCAGCAGCGGGACAGCCCCTTCTGGGGCCAACGTCCTGACTTTC. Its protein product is CASSGTAPSGANVLTF.